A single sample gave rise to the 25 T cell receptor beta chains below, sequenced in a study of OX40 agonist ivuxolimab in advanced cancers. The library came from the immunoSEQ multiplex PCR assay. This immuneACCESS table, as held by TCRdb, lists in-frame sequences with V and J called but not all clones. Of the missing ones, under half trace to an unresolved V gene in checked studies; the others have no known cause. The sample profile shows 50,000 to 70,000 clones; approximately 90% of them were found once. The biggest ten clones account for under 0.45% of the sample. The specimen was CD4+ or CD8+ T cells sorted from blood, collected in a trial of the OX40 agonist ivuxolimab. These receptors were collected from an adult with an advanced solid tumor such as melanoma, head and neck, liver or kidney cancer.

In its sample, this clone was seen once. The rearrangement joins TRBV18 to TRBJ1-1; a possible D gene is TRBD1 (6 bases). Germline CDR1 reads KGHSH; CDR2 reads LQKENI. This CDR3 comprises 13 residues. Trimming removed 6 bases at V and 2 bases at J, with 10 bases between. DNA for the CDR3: TGTGCCAGCTCGTCGGACAGTAACACTGAAGCTTTCTTT. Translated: CASSSDSNTEAFF.

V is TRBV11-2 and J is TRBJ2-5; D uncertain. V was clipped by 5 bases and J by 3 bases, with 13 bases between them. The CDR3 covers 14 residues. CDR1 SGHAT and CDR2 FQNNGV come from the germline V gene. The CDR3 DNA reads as TGTGCCAGCAGCCCGACCAGGAGCAAAGAGACCCAGTACTTC. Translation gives CASSPTRSKETQYF.

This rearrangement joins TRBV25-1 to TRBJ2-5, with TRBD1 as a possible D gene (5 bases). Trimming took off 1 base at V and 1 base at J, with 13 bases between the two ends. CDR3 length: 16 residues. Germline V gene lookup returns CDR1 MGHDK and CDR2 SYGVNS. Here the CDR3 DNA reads TGTGCCAGCAGTGAATCTGCCAGGGCCTCCCAAGAGACCCAGTACTTC. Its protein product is CASSESARASQETQYF. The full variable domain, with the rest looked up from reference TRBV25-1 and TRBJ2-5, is EADIYQTPRYLVIGTGKKITLECSQTMGHDKMYWYQQDPGMELHLIHYSYGVNSTEKGDLSSESTVSRIRTEHFPLTLESARPSHTSQYLCASSESARASQETQYFGPGTRLLVL.

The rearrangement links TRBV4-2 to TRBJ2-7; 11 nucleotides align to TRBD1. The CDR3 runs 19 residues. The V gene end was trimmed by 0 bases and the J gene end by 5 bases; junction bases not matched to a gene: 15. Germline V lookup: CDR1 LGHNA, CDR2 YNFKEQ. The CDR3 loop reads CASSQETGRDRGFLDEQYF. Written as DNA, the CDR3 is TGTGCCAGCAGCCAAGAAACGGGTCGGGACAGGGGGTTTTTGGACGAGCAGTACTTC.

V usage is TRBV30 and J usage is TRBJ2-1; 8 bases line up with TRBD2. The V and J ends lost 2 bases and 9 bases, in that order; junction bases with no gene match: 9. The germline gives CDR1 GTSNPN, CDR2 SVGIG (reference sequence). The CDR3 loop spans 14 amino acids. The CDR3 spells CAWSRREVFVEQFF. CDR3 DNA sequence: TGTGCCTGGAGTCGGCGGGAGGTTTTTGTTGAGCAGTTCTTC. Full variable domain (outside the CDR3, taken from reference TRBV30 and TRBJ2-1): SQTIHQWPATLVQPVGSPLSLECTVEGTSNPNLYWYRQAAGRGLQLLFYSVGIGQISSEVPQNLSASRPQDRQFILSSKKLLLSDSGFYLCAWSRREVFVEQFFGPGTRLTVL.

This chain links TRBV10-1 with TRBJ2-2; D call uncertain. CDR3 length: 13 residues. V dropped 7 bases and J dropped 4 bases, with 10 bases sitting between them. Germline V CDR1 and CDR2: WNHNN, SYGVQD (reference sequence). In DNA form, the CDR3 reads TGCGCCAGCACGGCGGTGCTCACCGGGGAGCTGTTTTTT. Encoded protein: CASTAVLTGELFF.

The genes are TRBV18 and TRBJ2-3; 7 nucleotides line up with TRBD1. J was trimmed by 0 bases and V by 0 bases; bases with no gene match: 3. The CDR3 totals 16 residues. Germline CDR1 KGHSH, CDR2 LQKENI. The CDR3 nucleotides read TGTGCCAGCTCACCACCGGGACAGAGTAGCACAGATACGCAGTATTTT. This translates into CASSPPGQSSTDTQYF. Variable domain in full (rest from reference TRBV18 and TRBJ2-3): NAGVMQNPRHLVRRRGQEARLRCSPMKGHSHVYWYRQLPEEGLKFMVYLQKENIIDESGMPKERFSAEFPKEGPSILRIQQVVRGDSAAYFCASSPPGQSSTDTQYFGPGTRLTVL.

CDR3: CSAGQHNQPQHF. Here the CDR3 DNA reads TGCAGCGCCGGACAGCACAATCAGCCCCAGCATTTT. V gene TRBV29-1 combines with J gene TRBJ1-5; tentatively, D is TRBD1 (6 bases). Germline V gene data show CDR1 as SQVTM and CDR2 as ANQGSEA. Trimming took 7 bases from V and 3 from J, leaving 10 bases between them. The CDR3 totals 12 residues.

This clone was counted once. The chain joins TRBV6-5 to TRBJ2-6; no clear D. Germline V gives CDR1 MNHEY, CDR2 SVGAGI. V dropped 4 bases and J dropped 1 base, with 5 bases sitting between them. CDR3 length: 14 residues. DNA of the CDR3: TGTGCCAGCAGTTCTATTTCTGGGGCCAACGTCCTGACTTTC. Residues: CASSSISGANVLTF.

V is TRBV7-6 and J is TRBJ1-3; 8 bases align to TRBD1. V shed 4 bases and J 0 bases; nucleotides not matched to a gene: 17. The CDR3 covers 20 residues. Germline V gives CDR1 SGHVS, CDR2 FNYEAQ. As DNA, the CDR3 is TGTGCCAGCAGCTACGTAGCTAGGGGCTGGGACAGGTCCTCTGGAAACACCATATATTTT. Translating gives CASSYVARGWDRSSGNTIYF.

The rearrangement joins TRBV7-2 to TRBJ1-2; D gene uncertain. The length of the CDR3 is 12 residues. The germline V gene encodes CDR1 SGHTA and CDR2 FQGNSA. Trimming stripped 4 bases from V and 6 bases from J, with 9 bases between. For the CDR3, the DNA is TGTGCCAGCAGCTATGACGGAAATGGCTACACCTTC. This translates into CASSYDGNGYTF.

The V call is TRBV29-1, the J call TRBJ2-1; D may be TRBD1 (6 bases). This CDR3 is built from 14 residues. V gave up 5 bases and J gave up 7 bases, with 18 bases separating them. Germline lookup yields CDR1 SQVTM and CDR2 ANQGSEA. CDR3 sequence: CSVQQGGTFNEQFF. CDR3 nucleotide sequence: TGCAGCGTTCAACAGGGTGGTACGTTTAATGAGCAGTTCTTC.

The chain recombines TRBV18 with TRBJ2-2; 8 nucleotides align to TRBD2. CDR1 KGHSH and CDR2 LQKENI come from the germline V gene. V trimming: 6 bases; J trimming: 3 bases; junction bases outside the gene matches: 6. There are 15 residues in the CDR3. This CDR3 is CASSPGGTDTGELFF. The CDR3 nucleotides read TGTGCCAGCTCCCCGGGAGGGACGGACACCGGGGAGCTGTTTTTT.

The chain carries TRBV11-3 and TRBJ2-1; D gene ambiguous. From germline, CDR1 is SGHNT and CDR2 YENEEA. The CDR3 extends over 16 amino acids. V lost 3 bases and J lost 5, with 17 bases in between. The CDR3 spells CASSFADRTVDNEQFF. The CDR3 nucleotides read TGTGCCAGCAGCTTCGCGGACCGAACGGTTGACAATGAGCAGTTCTTC.

For the CDR3, the DNA is TGTGCCACCAGCAGAGATAGGCCGGGGTCCCAAGAGACCCAGTACTTC. Residues: CATSRDRPGSQETQYF. V gene TRBV15 combines with J gene TRBJ2-5; the D gene is possibly TRBD2 (5 bases). The length of the CDR3 is 16 residues. Germline V gene lookup returns CDR1 LNHNV and CDR2 YYDKDF (reference sequence). The ends were cut back, 0 bases at V and 1 base at J, with 12 bases in the middle.

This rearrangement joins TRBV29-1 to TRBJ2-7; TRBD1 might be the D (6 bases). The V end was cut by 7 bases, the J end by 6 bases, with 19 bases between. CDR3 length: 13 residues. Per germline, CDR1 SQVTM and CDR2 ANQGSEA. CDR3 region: CSARDRFLGEQYF. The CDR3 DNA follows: TGCAGCGCCCGAGACAGGTTTCTGGGCGAGCAGTACTTC.

The CDR3 spells CASSLEGRGLAGVTDTQYF. Here the CDR3 DNA reads TGTGCCAGCAGCTTAGAGGGGAGGGGACTAGCGGGAGTCACAGATACGCAGTATTTT. The chain uses TRBV11-2 and TRBJ2-3; 14 bases line up with TRBD2. The germline CDR1 and CDR2 sequences are SGHAT and FQNNGV. V trimming: 0 bases; J trimming: 2 bases; junction bases outside the gene matches: 7. The length of the CDR3 is 19 residues.

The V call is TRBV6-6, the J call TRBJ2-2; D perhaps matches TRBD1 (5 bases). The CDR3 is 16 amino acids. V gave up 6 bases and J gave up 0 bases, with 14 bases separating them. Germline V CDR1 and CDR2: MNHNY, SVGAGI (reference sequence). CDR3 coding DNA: TGTGCCAGCAGAACAGGAACCACATCGAACACCGGGGAGCTGTTTTTT. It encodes CASRTGTTSNTGELFF.

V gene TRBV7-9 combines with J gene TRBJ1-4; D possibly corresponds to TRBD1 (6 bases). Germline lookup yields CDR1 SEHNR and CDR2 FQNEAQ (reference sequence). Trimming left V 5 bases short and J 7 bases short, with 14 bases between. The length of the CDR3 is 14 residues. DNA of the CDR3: TGTGCCAGCAGCACAGACAGGCTACTTGAAAAACTGTTTTTT. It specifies CASSTDRLLEKLFF. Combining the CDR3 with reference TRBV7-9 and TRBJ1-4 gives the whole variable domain DTGVSQNPRHKITKRGQNVTFRCDPISEHNRLYWYRQTLGQGPEFLTYFQNEAQLEKSRLLSDRFSAERPKGSFSTLEIQRTEQGDSAMYLCASSTDRLLEKLFFGSGTQLSVL.

The CDR3 loop is CASSDTGGPDNEQFF. As DNA, the CDR3 is TGTGCCAGCAGTGATACGGGCGGGCCAGACAATGAGCAGTTCTTC. The genes are TRBV25-1 and TRBJ2-1; D is perhaps TRBD2 (5 bases). The CDR3 consists of 15 residues. V lost 3 bases to trimming and J lost 5 bases, with 14 bases between them. CDR1 is MGHDK, CDR2 SYGVNS, per germline.

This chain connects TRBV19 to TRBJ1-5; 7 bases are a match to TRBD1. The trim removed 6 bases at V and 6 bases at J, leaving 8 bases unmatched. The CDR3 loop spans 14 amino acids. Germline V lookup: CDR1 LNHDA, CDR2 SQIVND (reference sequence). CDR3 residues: CASRTTTGAQPQHF. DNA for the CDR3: TGTGCCAGTAGGACCACCACAGGGGCTCAGCCCCAGCATTTT.

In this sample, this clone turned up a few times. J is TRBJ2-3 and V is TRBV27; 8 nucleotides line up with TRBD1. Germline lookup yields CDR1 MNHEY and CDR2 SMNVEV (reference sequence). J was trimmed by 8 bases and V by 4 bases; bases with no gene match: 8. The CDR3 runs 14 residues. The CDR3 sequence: CASSSDREESTQYF. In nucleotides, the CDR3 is TGTGCCAGCAGTTCGGACAGGGAGGAAAGTACGCAGTATTTT.

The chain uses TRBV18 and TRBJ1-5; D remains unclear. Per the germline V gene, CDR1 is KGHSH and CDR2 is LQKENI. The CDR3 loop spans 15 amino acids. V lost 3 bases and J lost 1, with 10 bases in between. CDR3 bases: TGTGCCAGCTCACCTGGTTTCCAGAGCAATCAGCCCCAGCATTTT. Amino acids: CASSPGFQSNQPQHF.

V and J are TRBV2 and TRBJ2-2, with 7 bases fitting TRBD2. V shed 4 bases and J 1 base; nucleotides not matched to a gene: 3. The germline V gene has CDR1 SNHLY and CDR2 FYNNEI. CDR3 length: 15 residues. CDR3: CASSASSGNTGELFF. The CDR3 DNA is TGTGCCAGCAGTGCATCTAGCGGGAACACCGGGGAGCTGTTTTTT.

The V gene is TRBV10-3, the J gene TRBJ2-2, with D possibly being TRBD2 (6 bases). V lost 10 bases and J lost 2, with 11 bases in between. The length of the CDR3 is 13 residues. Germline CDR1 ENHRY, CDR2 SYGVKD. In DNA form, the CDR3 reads TGTGCCAGCGGGGACCAAAACACCGGGGAGCTGTTTTTT. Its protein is CASGDQNTGELFF.